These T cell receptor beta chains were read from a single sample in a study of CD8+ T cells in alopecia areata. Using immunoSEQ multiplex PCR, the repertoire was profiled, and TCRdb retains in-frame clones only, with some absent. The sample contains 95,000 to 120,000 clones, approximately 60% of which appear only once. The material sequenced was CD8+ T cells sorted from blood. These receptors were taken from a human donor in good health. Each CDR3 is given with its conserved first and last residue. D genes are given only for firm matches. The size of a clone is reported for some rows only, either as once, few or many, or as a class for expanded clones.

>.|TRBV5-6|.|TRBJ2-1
TGTGCCAGCAGCTTGGAGGGGGCCTACAATGAGCAGTTCTTC
CASSLEGAYNEQFF
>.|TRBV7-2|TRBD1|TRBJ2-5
TGTGCCAGCAGGGATAAGACAGGGGTGGCCCAAGAGACCCAGTACTTC
CASRDKTGVAQETQYF
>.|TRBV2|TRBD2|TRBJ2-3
TGTGCCAGCAGTGGATTAACTAGCGGGGCCAACACAGATACGCAGTATTTT
CASSGLTSGANTDTQYF
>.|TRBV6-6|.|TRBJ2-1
TGTGCCAGCAGTTACTCGATGCGGGACAATGAGCAGTTCTTC
CASSYSMRDNEQFF
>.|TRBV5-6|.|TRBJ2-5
TGTGCCAGCAGCTCGGCCCGAGGGAGGACCCAGTACTTC
CASSSARGRTQYF
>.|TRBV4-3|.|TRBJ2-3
TGCGCCAGCAGCCAAGATGAGGGGGGATCCACAGATACGCAGTATTTT
CASSQDEGGSTDTQYF
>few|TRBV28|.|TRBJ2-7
TGTGCCTCCTGGCGAGGGAAGCACTACGAGCAGTACTTC
CASWRGKHYEQYF
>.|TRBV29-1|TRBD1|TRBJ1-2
TGCAGCGTTGGCGGGACAGCTTATTGGAACTATGGCTACACCTTC
CSVGGTAYWNYGYTF
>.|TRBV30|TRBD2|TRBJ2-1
TGTGCCTGGAGCGTGTACCTGGGGGGGTCCTACAATGAGCAGTTCTTC
CAWSVYLGGSYNEQFF
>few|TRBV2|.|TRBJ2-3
TGTGCCAGCCATCCGCTACAGGGATCTAGCACAGATACGCAGTATTTT
CASHPLQGSSTDTQYF
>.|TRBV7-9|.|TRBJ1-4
TGTGCCAGCAGCTTAGAACGTCGTGAAAAACTGTTTTTT
CASSLERREKLFF
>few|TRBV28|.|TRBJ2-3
TGTGCCAGCAGTTTAAGTATCCCACCAGATACGCAGTATTTT
CASSLSIPPDTQYF
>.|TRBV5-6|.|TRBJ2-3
TGTGCCAGCAGCTTGGGGACAGAGAGGTCGGGCCCAGATACGCAGTATTTT
CASSLGTERSGPDTQYF
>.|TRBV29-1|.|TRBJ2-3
TGCAGCGTTGACGGGACGGCGGACACAGATACGCAGTATTTT
CSVDGTADTDTQYF
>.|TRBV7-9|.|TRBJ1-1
TGTGCCAGCAGCGCCGGACAGACTGAAGCTTTCTTT
CASSAGQTEAFF
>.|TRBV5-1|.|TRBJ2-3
TGCGCCAGCAGCTTTGATGGGTTCACAGATACGCAGTATTTT
CASSFDGFTDTQYF
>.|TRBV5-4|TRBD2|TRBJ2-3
TGTGCCAGCAGCTTGGGCTTAGCGGGGGGACTCACAGATACGCAGTATTTT
CASSLGLAGGLTDTQYF
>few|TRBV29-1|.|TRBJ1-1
TGCAGCGTTGTAGGGTTGGACACTGAAGCTTTCTTT
CSVVGLDTEAFF
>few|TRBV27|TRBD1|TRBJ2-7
TGTGCCAGCAGTCCATCGACAGGGTTCCTAACCTACGAGCAGTACTTC
CASSPSTGFLTYEQYF
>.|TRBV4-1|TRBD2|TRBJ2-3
TGCGCCAGCAGCCTGTCTAGCGGGGGGAACCTAGGTGGCACAGATACGCAGTATTTT
CASSLSSGGNLGGTDTQYF
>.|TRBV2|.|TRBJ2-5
TGTGCCAGCAGGCCTGGGGCCCTGGGGGAGACCCAGTACTTC
CASRPGALGETQYF
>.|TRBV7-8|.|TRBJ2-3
TGTGCCAGCAGCTTAGCGTATGCGGGTAGGACAGATACGCAGTATTTT
CASSLAYAGRTDTQYF
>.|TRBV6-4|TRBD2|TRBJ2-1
TGTGCCAGCAGTGCGACTAGCGTGAATGAGCAGTTCTTC
CASSATSVNEQFF
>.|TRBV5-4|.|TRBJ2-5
TGTGCCAGCAGGAATGGAGGGCGACTTTATGGGGAGACCCAGTACTTC
CASRNGGRLYGETQYF
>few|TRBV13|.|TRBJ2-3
TGTGCCAGCAGCCCAGGGTCGGGGGCGTTAGATACGCAGTATTTT
CASSPGSGALDTQYF
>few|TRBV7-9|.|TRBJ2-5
TGTGCCAGCAGCTTTATACAGGGACTCCAAGAGACCCAGTACTTC
CASSFIQGLQETQYF
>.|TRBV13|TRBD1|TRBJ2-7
TGTGCCAGCAGCTTAGGGACAGGGCCTTCCTACGAGCAGTACTTC
CASSLGTGPSYEQYF
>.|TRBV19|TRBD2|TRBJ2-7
TGTGCCAGTAGCGCTGGACTAGCGGGGACCTACGAGCAGTACTTC
CASSAGLAGTYEQYF
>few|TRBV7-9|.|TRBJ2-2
TGTGCCAGCAGCTTCCCCGGGGAGCTGTTTTTT
CASSFPGELFF
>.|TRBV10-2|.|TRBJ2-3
TGCGCCAGCAGTGAGGGCGCTTCCACAGATACGCAGTATTTT
CASSEGASTDTQYF
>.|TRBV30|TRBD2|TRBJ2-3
TGTGCCTGGAGTGCCGCTGGACTAGCGGGGACAGATACGCAGTATTTT
CAWSAAGLAGTDTQYF
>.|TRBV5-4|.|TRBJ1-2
TGTGCCAGCAGCTTGGACATGGATGATGGCTACACCTTC
CASSLDMDDGYTF
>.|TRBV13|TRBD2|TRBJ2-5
TGTGCCAGCAGCTCGCTCCAACCAGCGGGGGCACAAGAGACCCAGTACTTC
CASSSLQPAGAQETQYF
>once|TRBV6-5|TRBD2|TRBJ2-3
TGTGCCAGCAACCCTGCGGGGGGGTTTACAGATACGCAGTATTTT
CASNPAGGFTDTQYF
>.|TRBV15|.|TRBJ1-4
TGTGCCACCAGCAGAGAACGGAGCCGATATGAAAAACTGTTTTTT
CATSRERSRYEKLFF
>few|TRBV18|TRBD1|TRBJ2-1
TGTGCCAGCTCACCACCCCCAGGTGGGACAGGGGATTTAATCAGTGAGCAGTTCTTC
CASSPPPGGTGDLISEQFF
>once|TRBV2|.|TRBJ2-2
TGTGCCAGCAGTGAAGAGTCTCGGAAGACCGGGGAGCTGTTTTTT
CASSEESRKTGELFF
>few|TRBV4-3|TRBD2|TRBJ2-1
TGCGCCAGCAGCCTCCGGAGCGGGGGGCAGGGGGATGAGCAGTTCTTC
CASSLRSGGQGDEQFF
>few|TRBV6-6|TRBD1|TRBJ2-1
TGTGCCAGCAGTAACAGGGGTGTCGAGAATGAGCAGTTCTTC
CASSNRGVENEQFF
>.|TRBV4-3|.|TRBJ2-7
TGCGCCAGCAGCCAAGATAGAAGCAGCCTCTACGAGCAGTACTTC
CASSQDRSSLYEQYF
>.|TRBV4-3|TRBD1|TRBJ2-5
TGCGCCAGCAGCCAGGGACAGCCAGAAGAGACCCAGTACTTC
CASSQGQPEETQYF
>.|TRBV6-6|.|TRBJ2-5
TGTGCCAGCAGTTACAACCCGGGGATACAAGAGACCCAGTACTTC
CASSYNPGIQETQYF
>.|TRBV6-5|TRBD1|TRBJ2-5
TGTGCCAGCAGTCCATATACAGGGGGAGAGACCCAGTACTTC
CASSPYTGGETQYF